These 3 T cell receptor beta chains originate from one sample sequenced in a study of identical twins. A single record per CDR3 protein comes from TCRdb applying MiXCR to the 5' RACE reads. The repertoire consists of roughly 690,000 distinct CDR3 sequences, with over 5% occurring once and the leading ten covering 1.5% to 2%. Sequenced material: naive T cells sorted from blood. These TCRs come from a man between 18 and 29 years old in good health.

This clonotype was observed at least ten times. The rearrangement links TRBV4-1 to TRBJ2-3; no firm D call. The germline V gene encodes CDR1 MGHRA and CDR2 YSYEKL. V lost 1 base and J 1 base, leaving 18 bases between the germline ends. This CDR3 comprises 18 residues. In nucleotides, the CDR3 is TGCGCCAGCAGCCAAGGAATACTGGGCCGATGGGGCACAGATACGCAGTATTTT. Its translation is CASSQGILGRWGTDTQYF.

In its sample, this clonotype was seen many times. V gene TRBV5-1 combines with J gene TRBJ2-1, with 7 bases fitting TRBD2. From germline, CDR1 is SGHRS and CDR2 YFSETQ. The CDR3 covers 16 residues. With 3 bases clipped from V and 2 bases from J, the junction kept 8 bases outside the gene matches. The CDR3 region has the DNA TGCGCCAGCAGCTCCCCCCGGGAGGCCCCCTACAATGAGCAGTTCTTC. It codes for CASSSPREAPYNEQFF.

The chain carries TRBV11-3 and TRBJ1-1, with D possibly matching TRBD1 (6 bases). The length of the CDR3 is 13 residues. In germline, CDR1 is SGHNT, CDR2 YENEEA. The V end was cut by 5 bases, the J end by 3 bases, with 10 bases between. The CDR3 DNA follows: TGTGCCAGCAGCGCAAGGACAGACACTGAAGCTTTCTTT. This gives the protein CASSARTDTEAFF.